Below are 31 T cell receptor beta chains sequenced from a single sample in a study of Ad26.COV2.S vaccination and SARS-CoV-2 variants. Clones were sequenced by immunoSEQ multiplex PCR, and TCRdb holds only the in-frame ones, with some missing. This table has about 420,000 clones, 85% to 90% appearing once. The treatment here: around 19 received Ad26.COV2.S at low or high dose, single or two shots; about 5 received placebo; per-sample allocation not given. Material that was analyzed had been drawn on day 63 after the first vaccine or placebo injection. This specimen was peripheral blood, taken in a trial of Ad26.COV2.S vaccine versus placebo. These receptor sequences come from a person aged 18-65 years who received the Ad26.COV2.S COVID-19 vaccine or a placebo.

This sequence joins TRBV2 and TRBJ1-5; 12 bases map to TRBD1. Trimming took 10 bases from V and 8 from J; bases not matched to a gene: 6. Per the germline V gene, CDR1 is SNHLY and CDR2 is FYNNEI. The CDR3 totals 13 residues. CDR3 in amino acids: CATGTGGRKPQHF. Written as DNA, the CDR3 is TGTGCCACCGGGACAGGGGGCAGGAAGCCCCAGCATTTT.

The chain couples TRBV27 to TRBJ2-1; D ambiguous. Deletions cut 6 bases from V and 4 bases from J, with 10 bases between. The CDR3 contains 13 residues. Germline lookup yields CDR1 MNHEY and CDR2 SMNVEV (reference sequence). The CDR3 loop is CASRYDSYNEQFF. The CDR3 nucleotides are TGTGCCAGCAGATATGATTCGTACAATGAGCAGTTCTTC.

V is TRBV6-6 and J is TRBJ2-4, with 8 bases that match TRBD1. The ends lost 7 bases at V and 2 bases at J; junction bases unmatched: 7. This CDR3 region has 15 residues. The germline CDR1 and CDR2 sequences are MNHNY and SVGAGI (reference sequence). The DNA of the CDR3 is TGTGCCAGCACGACAGGGGAGTCCCCCAAAAACATTCAGTACTTC. It codes for CASTTGESPKNIQYF.

The chain links TRBV29-1 to TRBJ1-2; maybe TRBD1 (6 bases). The V gene lost 4 bases and the J gene lost 4 bases, with 10 bases spanning the gap. Germline V CDR1 and CDR2: SQVTM, ANQGSEA. The CDR3 length is 12 residues. As DNA, the CDR3 is TGCAGCGTTGGGGAGGACAGCTATGGCTACACCTTC. Encoded protein: CSVGEDSYGYTF.

This chain links TRBV28 with TRBJ2-7, with 9 bases fitting TRBD1. Germline values: CDR1 MDHEN, CDR2 SYDVKM. The V and J ends lost 6 bases and 4 bases, in that order; junction bases with no gene match: 4. The CDR3 totals 13 residues. CDR3 amino acids: CASRRDRVYEQYF. DNA for the CDR3: TGTGCCAGCAGGAGGGACAGGGTATACGAGCAGTACTTC.

The V and J genes are TRBV5-4 and TRBJ2-5; perhaps TRBD1 as D (6 bases). Looked up from germline, CDR1 is SGHNT and CDR2 is YYREEE (reference sequence). The CDR3 has 15 amino acids. V was clipped by 4 bases and J by 2 bases, with 15 bases between them. CDR3 residues: CASSGPDSPQETQYF. The CDR3 DNA reads as TGTGCCAGCAGCGGGCCGGACAGCCCACAAGAGACCCAGTACTTC.

The chain uses TRBV30 and TRBJ1-2, with 8 bases matching TRBD1. Germline V gene lookup returns CDR1 GTSNPN and CDR2 SVGIG (reference sequence). The CDR3 contains 14 residues. V shed 2 bases and J 8 bases; nucleotides not matched to a gene: 10. In nucleotides, the CDR3 is TGTGCCTGGAGTCCCGACAGGGGAATTTTAGGCTACACCTTC. This translates into CAWSPDRGILGYTF.

The chain is built from TRBV27 and TRBJ2-3; D remains unclear. The CDR3 length is 13 residues. The germline V gene encodes CDR1 MNHEY and CDR2 SMNVEV (reference sequence). Trimming stripped 1 base from V and 4 bases from J, with 6 bases between. The chain's CDR3 is CASSLYSADTQYF. In DNA form, the CDR3 reads TGTGCCAGCAGTTTATATTCCGCAGATACGCAGTATTTT.

This clone was recorded a few times. The V and J genes are TRBV28 and TRBJ2-1; D not certain. Germline CDR1 is MDHEN and CDR2 is SYDVKM. This CDR3 is 15 amino acids long. V lost 6 bases to trimming and J lost 7 bases, with 19 bases between them. The CDR3 reads CASSPIVAYGNEQFF. In nucleotides, the CDR3 is TGTGCCAGCAGCCCCATAGTCGCTTATGGGAATGAGCAGTTCTTC.

The J gene is TRBJ1-2, the V gene TRBV24-1; D remains ambiguous. Trimming removed 2 bases at V and 9 bases at J, with 9 bases between. Germline V gene sequence: CDR1 KGHDR, CDR2 SFDVKD. CDR3 length equals 12 residues. CDR3 protein: CATSDSSLSYTF. In DNA, the CDR3 is TGTGCCACCAGTGATTCAAGCCTCAGCTACACCTTC.

This rearrangement joins TRBV7-3 to TRBJ2-3; 9 positions match TRBD2. The CDR3 is 15 residues long. Germline CDR1 reads SGHTA; CDR2 reads FQGTGA. V lost 2 bases and J lost 0; bases outside the gene matches: 0. The CDR3 coding sequence is TGTGCCAGCAGCTTAGCGGGGGGGAGCACAGATACGCAGTATTTT. It yields the protein CASSLAGGSTDTQYF. Full variable domain (missing parts from reference TRBV7-3 and TRBJ2-3): GAGVSQTPSNKVTEKGKYVELRCDPISGHTALYWYRQSLGQGPEFLIYFQGTGAADDSGLPNDRFFAVRPEGSVSTLKIQRTERGDSAVYLCASSLAGGSTDTQYFGPGTRLTVL.

This clone appeared a single time. CDR3 nucleotides: TGTGCCAGCAGTTACTTCACGCCGGGACAGGGGCACGGCTACACCTTC. Translating it yields CASSYFTPGQGHGYTF. The chain couples TRBV6-2 or TRBV6-3 to TRBJ1-2; the match to TRBD1 covers 10 bases. CDR1 is MNHEY and CDR2 is SVGEGT in the germline V gene. There are 16 residues in the CDR3. Trimming took 1 base from V and 8 from J; bases not matched to a gene: 10.

V usage is TRBV19 and J usage is TRBJ1-1; D unresolved. Germline CDR1 and CDR2: LNHDA and SQIVND (reference sequence). This CDR3 has 13 amino acids. Trimming cost V 4 bases and J 2 bases, with 8 bases left between them. The CDR3 DNA follows: TGTGCCAGTAGTAAACGGACCAACACTGAAGCTTTCTTT. Amino acids: CASSKRTNTEAFF.

The chain is built from TRBV4-2 and TRBJ2-1; 8 bases match TRBD2. V shed 3 bases, J shed 7 bases, and the junction held 17 bases outside the gene matches. The CDR3 is 18 amino acids. The germline V gene has CDR1 LGHNA and CDR2 YNFKEQ. CDR3 amino acids: CASSQVVEVVAGRNEQFF. The CDR3 nucleotides read TGTGCCAGCAGCCAGGTTGTGGAGGTAGTAGCGGGGAGAAATGAGCAGTTCTTC.

The chain is built from TRBV6-5 and TRBJ2-7; D is ambiguous. Looked up from germline, CDR1 is MNHEY and CDR2 is SVGAGI. The V and J ends lost 0 bases and 0 bases respectively, with 12 bases between them. This CDR3 has 16 amino acids. The DNA of the CDR3 is TGTGCCAGCAGTTACTCAGGCCACCCCAGCTCCTACGAGCAGTACTTC. Translation: CASSYSGHPSSYEQYF.

The chain combines TRBV4-2 with TRBJ2-7; 10 nucleotides align to TRBD2. Per the germline V gene, CDR1 is LGHNA and CDR2 is YNFKEQ. Unmatched junction bases numbered 0, after V lost 0 bases and J lost 7 bases. This CDR3 spans 13 amino acids. CDR3 DNA: TGTGCCAGCAGCCAAGAACTAGCGGGAGAGCAGTACTTC. Translated: CASSQELAGEQYF.

This chain joins TRBV6-2 or TRBV6-3 and TRBJ1-5, with a tentative D call TRBD1 (5 bases). Looked up from germline, CDR1 is MNHEY and CDR2 is SVGEGT. The CDR3 length is 15 residues. Trimming stripped 2 bases from V and 2 bases from J, with 10 bases between. The CDR3 is CASSYGGGGNQPQHF. CDR3 sequence (DNA): TGTGCCAGCAGTTACGGTGGGGGAGGCAATCAGCCCCAGCATTTT.

The V gene is TRBV9, the J gene TRBJ1-4, with unresolved D. Germline CDR1 SGDLS, CDR2 YYNGEE. V lost 4 bases and J lost 7, with 14 bases in between. The CDR3 spans 14 residues. The CDR3 DNA is TGTGCCAGCAGCCCTCCCGGCCACAGTGAAAAACTGTTTTTT. It codes for CASSPPGHSEKLFF. Based on the CDR3 plus reference TRBV9 and TRBJ1-4, the full variable domain is DSGVTQTPKHLITATGQRVTLRCSPRSGDLSVYWYQQSLDQGLQFLIQYYNGEERAKGNILERFSAQQFPDLHSELNLSSLELGDSALYFCASSPPGHSEKLFFGSGTQLSVL.

This chain connects TRBV30 to TRBJ2-1; 8 nucleotides line up with TRBD2. V was clipped by 0 bases and J by 9 bases; unmatched bases: 10. The germline V gene encodes CDR1 GTSNPN and CDR2 SVGIG (reference sequence). There are 15 residues in the CDR3. CDR3 sequence reads: CAWSVRTSIYGEQFF. CDR3 DNA sequence: TGTGCCTGGAGTGTGAGGACTAGCATTTATGGTGAGCAGTTCTTC.

The V and J genes are TRBV2 and TRBJ1-1; possible D gene TRBD1, 6 bases. CDR1 is SNHLY, CDR2 FYNNEI, per germline. This CDR3 spans 14 amino acids. Trimming pared 7 bases from V and 6 bases from J, leaving 18 bases between. The chain's CDR3 is CASISGRGSPEAFF. In DNA, the CDR3 is TGTGCCAGCATTTCCGGCAGGGGATCCCCTGAAGCTTTCTTT.

The rearrangement links TRBV19 to TRBJ2-3; 8 positions agree with TRBD1. Germline V gives CDR1 LNHDA, CDR2 SQIVND (reference sequence). The CDR3 totals 18 residues. V lost 5 bases and J lost 6; bases outside the gene matches: 19. CDR3 nucleotides: TGTGCCAGTAGTCGATCCTCGGGACAGGCCTTCATCCCCGATACGCAGTATTTT. Its translation is CASSRSSGQAFIPDTQYF.

The chain is built from TRBV27 and TRBJ2-2, with D perhaps TRBD1 (6 bases). Trimming cost V 3 bases and J 9 bases, with 11 bases left between them. Germline CDR1 and CDR2: MNHEY and SMNVEV (reference sequence). The CDR3 runs to 13 residues. CDR3 loop: CASSFGGGRELFF. DNA of the CDR3: TGTGCCAGCAGTTTTGGTGGGGGCCGGGAGCTGTTTTTT.

Written as DNA, the CDR3 is TGTGCCAGCAGCTTGGAGGAGGGGCAAGAGACCCAGTACTTC. Encoded protein: CASSLEEGQETQYF. V and J are TRBV5-6 and TRBJ2-5; tentatively, D is TRBD2 (6 bases). The germline V gene encodes CDR1 SGHDT and CDR2 YYEEEE. V was clipped by 0 bases and J by 2 bases, with 8 bases between them. The length of the CDR3 is 14 residues.

J is TRBJ1-2 and V is TRBV19, with TRBD1 as a possible D gene (5 bases). Trimming took off 7 bases at V and 0 bases at J, with 18 bases between the two ends. The CDR3 is made up of 16 amino acids. Germline-derived CDR1 and CDR2 are LNHDA and SQIVND (reference sequence). CDR3: CASTKPRQPPNYGYTF. CDR3 bases: TGTGCCAGTACTAAACCTAGACAGCCTCCTAACTATGGCTACACCTTC. Looking up the rest from reference TRBV19 and TRBJ1-2 gives the full variable domain: DGGITQSPKYLFRKEGQNVTLSCEQNLNHDAMYWYRQDPGQGLRLIYYSQIVNDFQKGDIAEGYSVSREKKESFPLTVTSAQKNPTAFYLCASTKPRQPPNYGYTFGSGTRLTVV.

The gene calls are TRBV4-3 and TRBJ2-1, with D possibly TRBD2 on 6 matching bases. The germline CDR1 and CDR2 sequences are LGHNA and YSLEER. V shed 5 bases and J shed 7 bases, with 9 bases lying between them. This CDR3 spans 12 amino acids. The CDR3 protein is CASSYRGNEQFF. The CDR3 DNA sequence: TGCGCCAGCAGCTACCGGGGGAATGAGCAGTTCTTC.

The chain carries TRBV5-6 and TRBJ2-3; 8 bases line up with TRBD1. V shed 1 base and J 2 bases; nucleotides not matched to a gene: 12. CDR3 size: 18 residues. Germline V lookup: CDR1 SGHDT, CDR2 YYEEEE. In DNA form, the CDR3 reads TGTGCCAGCAGCTTGTTGGGCAGGGGGCAGGGCTTCACAGATACGCAGTATTTT. Translating gives CASSLLGRGQGFTDTQYF.

The rearrangement uses TRBV11-2 and TRBJ1-4; TRBD1 might be the D (6 bases). CDR3 length: 15 residues. V was cut by 5 bases and J by 0 bases, with 10 bases left in between. Germline assignment: CDR1 SGHAT and CDR2 FQNNGV. The DNA for the CDR3 is TGTGCCAGCAGCCGAGGGGGGGCAACTAATGAAAAACTGTTTTTT. Its protein product is CASSRGGATNEKLFF. The full variable domain, its missing parts supplied by reference TRBV11-2 and TRBJ1-4, is EAGVAQSPRYKIIEKRQSVAFWCNPISGHATLYWYQQILGQGPKLLIQFQNNGVVDDSQLPKDRFSAERLKGVDSTLKIQPAKLEDSAVYLCASSRGGATNEKLFFGSGTQLSVL.

The chain uses TRBV28 and TRBJ1-3; D ambiguous. V was pared by 3 bases and J by 6 bases, with 9 bases between. The germline CDR1 and CDR2 sequences are MDHEN and SYDVKM. This CDR3 is 13 amino acids long. The CDR3 DNA reads TGTGCCAGCAGTTTGACGGTCGCAAACACCATATATTTT. Translation gives CASSLTVANTIYF. The variable domain in full, completed from reference TRBV28 and TRBJ1-3, reads DVKVTQSSRYLVKRTGEKVFLECVQDMDHENMFWYRQDPGLGLRLIYFSYDVKMKEKGDIPEGYSVSREKKERFSLILESASTNQTSMYLCASSLTVANTIYFGEGSWLTVV.

CDR3 protein: CASSRGRTRGEAFF. CDR3 sequence (DNA): TGTGCCAGCAGTAGGGGCAGGACTCGTGGTGAAGCTTTCTTT. The genes are TRBV2 and TRBJ1-1; weak D call: TRBD1 (5 bases). V shed 5 bases and J shed 7 bases, with 17 bases lying between them. CDR3 size: 14 residues. Germline V gene sequence: CDR1 SNHLY, CDR2 FYNNEI.

The chain employs TRBV27 and TRBJ2-4, with 10 bases identical to TRBD2. CDR3 length: 14 amino acids. V was pared by 6 bases and J by 8 bases, with 7 bases of the junction left unmatched. Germline CDR1 and CDR2: MNHEY and SMNVEV (reference sequence). This chain's CDR3 is CASRQGTSVHIQYF. CDR3 sequence (DNA): TGTGCCAGCAGACAAGGGACTAGCGTCCACATTCAGTACTTC.

For the CDR3, the DNA is TGTGCCAGCCCCGGAGGGACAGGTGAACCCTCTAACTATGGCTACACCTTC. It translates to CASPGGTGEPSNYGYTF. The chain combines TRBV19 with TRBJ1-2, with 8 positions matching TRBD1. CDR3 length: 17 residues. The V gene end was trimmed by 9 bases and the J gene end by 0 bases; junction bases not matched to a gene: 15. Looked up from germline, CDR1 is LNHDA and CDR2 is SQIVND (reference sequence).